A selection of T cell receptor beta chains follows, all from one sample in a study of patients and donors after allogeneic stem cell transplantation. TCRdb independently ran MiXCR on the RT-PCR reads; one entry per CDR3 protein. The repertoire holds 100,000 to 130,000 distinct CDR3 sequences, with approximately 35% as singletons. Sequenced: blood, either unsorted or a sorted T cell fraction (not recorded which). The receptors were sampled from a human donor who was either an allogeneic HSCT recipient or a stem cell or donor lymphocyte infusion donor (not recorded which). It is not recorded whose cells these are; they may come from a transplant donor. Both conserved end residues are part of each CDR3. Fields, in order: CDR3 DNA, CDR3 protein, D gene, V gene, J gene, clone size. D genes are given only for firm matches. Size tells how often a clone was seen (once, few, many) or the class of an expanded clone, and some rows leave it out.

TGTGCCAGCAGTTCCTTTCGGCTAGCGGAGGAGCAGTACTTC,CASSSFRLAEEQYF,TRBD2,TRBV28,TRBJ2-7,many
TGTGCCAGCAGCTTCTATACACAGGGAAGGGACATTCAGTACTTC,CASSFYTQGRDIQYF,-,TRBV7-2,TRBJ2-4,-
TGTGCCAGCTCACCGGACAGGTCGGACTATGGCTACACCTTC,CASSPDRSDYGYTF,TRBD1,TRBV18,TRBJ1-2,few
TGTGCCAGCTCGCACAACCGGGACTCAGAGACCCAGTACTTC,CASSHNRDSETQYF,-,TRBV18,TRBJ2-5,-
TGTGCCAGCAGTGCGGGACTAGCGAGAGATACGCAGTATTTT,CASSAGLARDTQYF,TRBD2,TRBV2,TRBJ2-3,few
TGTGCCAGCAGCCAAGTCCTACTCGGGGATACGCAGTATTTT,CASSQVLLGDTQYF,-,TRBV4-2,TRBJ2-3,-
TGTGCCAGCAGGGGAGGCAGGGTAGTTTCACCCCTCCACTTT,CASRGGRVVSPLHF,-,TRBV6-5,TRBJ1-6,-
TGTGCCAGCAGCTTAGCGGGAGAGGGGACCTACAATGAGCAGTTCTTC,CASSLAGEGTYNEQFF,-,TRBV7-2,TRBJ2-1,once
TGCAGTGCTAGATTGACAGGGGGTCACACTGAAGCTTTCTTT,CSARLTGGHTEAFF,TRBD1,TRBV20-1,TRBJ1-1,-
TGTGCCAGTAGACGTAGGGTGGGTGAGACCCAGTACTTC,CASRRRVGETQYF,-,TRBV19,TRBJ2-5,-
TGCAGCGTTGGTTCTTGGACCCAGTACTTC,CSVGSWTQYF,-,TRBV29-1,TRBJ2-5,many
TGTGCCAGCAGCTTAGTCCCGGGACAGGGTTATGAGCAGTTCTTC,CASSLVPGQGYEQFF,TRBD1,TRBV7-2,TRBJ2-1,few